This passage covers 5 T cell receptor beta chains from one sample sequenced in a study of blood T cell repertoires in COVID-19. Libraries were prepared by immunoSEQ multiplex PCR; TCRdb keeps only in-frame clonotypes and omits some of them. The sample contains tens of thousands of clones, around 83% of which appear only once. Sequencing input: peripheral blood. The source of these receptors is a woman over 75 with active or convalescent COVID-19.

The gene calls are TRBV20-1 and TRBJ2-1; a weak D match, TRBD2 (5 bases). Germline values: CDR1 DFQATT, CDR2 SNEGSKA (reference sequence). With 3 bases removed from V and 8 bases from J, the gap between germline ends came to 17 bases. The CDR3 is 14 residues long. The CDR3 sequence: CSASAGPTGDEQFF. CDR3 DNA: TGCAGTGCTAGTGCAGGTCCGACCGGGGATGAGCAGTTCTTC.

The chain is built from TRBV15 and TRBJ1-2; 7 nucleotides align to TRBD1. Per germline, CDR1 LNHNV and CDR2 YYDKDF (reference sequence). The CDR3 loop spans 14 amino acids. Trimming removed 1 base from V and 3 bases from J; junction bases left unmatched: 2. Written as DNA, the CDR3 is TGTGCCACCAGCAGAGCGACAGGGTACTATGGCTACACCTTC. Translation: CATSRATGYYGYTF.

This sequence joins TRBV28 and TRBJ1-1; D might be TRBD1 (5 bases). Germline-derived CDR1 and CDR2 are MDHEN and SYDVKM. This CDR3 has 15 residues. The V end was cut by 6 bases, the J end by 1 base, with 15 bases between. DNA of the CDR3: TGTGCCAGCAGGTTCCAGTTACAGGCGAACACTGAAGCTTTCTTT. Its protein product is CASRFQLQANTEAFF.

This clone was seen more than once but under ten times. The V gene is TRBV19, the J gene TRBJ1-5, with no clear D. The germline gives CDR1 LNHDA, CDR2 SQIVND (reference sequence). The V end was cut by 5 bases, the J end by 6 bases, with 8 bases between. This CDR3 comprises 12 residues. As DNA, the CDR3 is TGTGCCAGTAGTCTCCGAGGTCAGCCCCAGCATTTT. This gives the protein CASSLRGQPQHF.

This clone was observed a few times. This chain links TRBV28 with TRBJ1-5, with unresolved D. V lost 6 bases and J lost 7, with 22 bases in between. Germline CDR1 is MDHEN and CDR2 is SYDVKM. This CDR3 region has 16 residues. Written as DNA, the CDR3 is TGTGCCAGCAGCCCTATCGGGGAGGGAAGGCGGCAGCCCCAGCATTTT. Translation: CASSPIGEGRRQPQHF.